Shown below are 30 T cell receptor beta chains from a single sample sequenced in a study of T cells in Graves' hyperthyroidism and ophthalmopathy. What was amplified from RNA transcripts were TCR beta CDR3 regions. HTBI primers were used for first-round RT-PCR of the TCR CDR3. TCRdb re-analysed the multiplex PCR reads in MiXCR, keeping a single row per CDR3 protein. In the table there are about 500,000 distinct CDR3 sequences, 16% of which are singletons. Sequenced: blood. All receptors derive from a woman aged 18-35 years with Graves' hyperthyroidism.

J is TRBJ1-4 and V is TRBV25-1; D is unresolved. Trimming shortened V by 2 bases and J by 4 bases, and 8 bases separated the two germline ends. Germline assignment: CDR1 MGHDK and CDR2 SYGVNS. The CDR3 covers 14 residues. The CDR3 sequence: CASSETPVNEKLFF. CDR3 coding DNA: TGTGCCAGCAGTGAAACACCGGTTAATGAAAAACTGTTTTTT.

This clonotype came up many times. This chain links TRBV12-3 or TRBV12-4 with TRBJ1-1; the D gene is possibly TRBD1 (5 bases). The CDR3 runs to 14 residues. V lost 6 bases and J 2 bases, leaving 13 bases between the germline ends. The CDR3 here is CASSLFRGNTEAFF. DNA of the CDR3: TGTGCCAGCAGCCTATTCCGGGGCAACACTGAAGCTTTCTTT.

V and J are TRBV3-1 and TRBJ1-2; D is ambiguous. This CDR3 is 13 amino acids long. Trimming took 5 bases from V and 2 from J, leaving 9 bases between them. The germline gives CDR1 LGHDT, CDR2 YNNKEL (reference sequence). CDR3 nucleotides: TGTGCCAGCAGCAATCAACGGAACTATGGCTACACCTTC. This codes for CASSNQRNYGYTF. The full variable domain, rest sourced from reference TRBV3-1 and TRBJ1-2, is DTAVSQTPKYLVTQMGNDKSIKCEQNLGHDTMYWYKQDSKKFLKIMFSYNNKELIINETVPNRFSPKSPDKAHLNLHINSLELGDSAVYFCASSNQRNYGYTFGSGTRLTVV.

This clonotype was seen more than once but under ten times. J is TRBJ1-4 and V is TRBV29-1; tentatively, D is TRBD1 (6 bases). The CDR3 consists of 12 residues. CDR1 SQVTM and CDR2 ANQGSEA come from the germline V gene. V lost 6 bases and J 8 bases, leaving 13 bases between the germline ends. CDR3 residues: CSVAGVQEKLFF. CDR3 sequence (DNA): TGCAGCGTCGCAGGGGTTCAAGAAAAACTGTTTTTT.

This clonotype was counted ten times or more. The rearrangement joins TRBV12-3 or TRBV12-4 to TRBJ1-5; TRBD1 matches at 10 bases. Germline trimming cut 6 bases from V and 2 bases from J; bases unmatched to any gene: 7. The CDR3 extends over 16 amino acids. CDR3 nucleotide sequence: TGTGCCAGCAGGGGACAGGGGTACGAAGGCAATCAGCCCCAGCATTTT. It specifies CASRGQGYEGNQPQHF.

This clonotype was detected many times. The rearrangement uses TRBV11-2 and TRBJ2-3; 8 positions match TRBD2. The length of the CDR3 is 15 residues. Germline V lookup: CDR1 SGHAT, CDR2 FQNNGV. J lost 3 bases, V lost 2 bases, and 4 bases had no gene match. CDR3 amino acids: CASSLRGRLTDTQYF. The CDR3 DNA sequence: TGTGCCAGCAGCTTACGCGGGAGGCTAACAGATACGCAGTATTTT. The full variable domain, in which reference TRBV11-2 and TRBJ2-3 provide the parts outside the CDR3, is EAGVAQSPRYKIIEKRQSVAFWCNPISGHATLYWYQQILGQGPKLLIQFQNNGVVDDSQLPKDRFSAERLKGVDSTLKIQPAKLEDSAVYLCASSLRGRLTDTQYFGPGTRLTVL.

Of note for this clonotype: No DNA is shown, since the ends of the CDR3 on it are uncertain; the CDR3 is the one TCRdb lists. V and J are TRBV14 and TRBJ2-2; the DNA was not used to check the table's D call, TRBD1. Counting both end residues, the CDR3 totals 22 amino acids. The germline V gene encodes CDR1 SGHDN and CDR2 FVKESK. This CDR3 reads CASSQDGGQGLWYFGAGGELFF.

This rearrangement joins TRBV2 to TRBJ2-5; D ambiguous. The J call could be wrong; TRBJ2-1 is a better fit for the DNA end. The CDR3 covers 12 residues. CDR1 is SNHLY, CDR2 FYNNEI, per germline. CDR3 protein: CASSGGVETQFF. The DNA for the CDR3 is TGTGCCAGCAGTGGAGGAGTCGAGACCCAGTTCTTC.

The V call is TRBV12-3 or TRBV12-4, the J call TRBJ1-4; the D is unclear. V was trimmed by 9 bases and J by 3 bases, leaving 14 bases between them. The CDR3 loop spans 14 amino acids. The CDR3 coding sequence is TGTGCCAGTGGGCTGTCGAACGCTAATGAAAAACTGTTTTTT. Encoded protein: CASGLSNANEKLFF.

This clonotype was recorded a few times. The V and J genes are TRBV19 and TRBJ2-3, with 16 bases fitting TRBD2. The CDR3 has 17 amino acids. Trimming took 3 bases from V and 5 from J; bases not matched to a gene: 5. Germline V gene sequence: CDR1 LNHDA, CDR2 SQIVND (reference sequence). The CDR3: CASSIGTSGGAVDTQYF. DNA of the CDR3: TGTGCCAGTAGTATTGGGACTAGCGGGGGGGCCGTAGATACGCAGTATTTT.

Ten or more counts support this clonotype. The CDR3 nucleotides read TGTGCCAGCAGTTTGTACAGGGGGGACACCGGGGAGCTGTTTTTT. Its protein is CASSLYRGDTGELFF. The chain combines TRBV12-3 or TRBV12-4 with TRBJ2-2; TRBD1 agrees at 8 bases. Trimming took 3 bases from V and 3 from J; bases not matched to a gene: 3. The CDR3 length is 15 residues.

Worth noting for this clonotype: Since a much larger clone is just one base distant, this may be a read error. The rearrangement uses TRBV7-2 and TRBJ2-1; D remains unclear. There are 13 residues in the CDR3. Germline CDR1 and CDR2: SGHTA and FQGNSA. The CDR3 sequence: CASNPPSHNEQFF. CDR3 nucleotide sequence: TGTGCCAGCAACCCTCCCTCCCACAATGAGCAGTTCTTC.

The J gene is TRBJ2-2, the V gene TRBV27, with D uncertain. Germline V CDR1 and CDR2: MNHEY, SMNVEV (reference sequence). The CDR3 is 13 residues long. V was shortened by 2 bases and J by 6 bases, with 7 bases between the two germline ends. The DNA for the CDR3 is TGTGCCAGCAGTTTAATCGAACCCGGGGAGCTGTTTTTT. It yields the protein CASSLIEPGELFF.

J is TRBJ1-2 and V is TRBV6-1; D remains unclear. The CDR3 length is 13 residues. Germline assignment: CDR1 MNHNS and CDR2 SASEGT. V dropped 8 bases and J dropped 4 bases, with 14 bases sitting between them. CDR3 sequence (DNA): TGTGCCAGCTCTCGGGCCGAGGGCTATGGCTACACCTTC. Protein: CASSRAEGYGYTF.

This clonotype was seen many times. The V gene is TRBV6-2 or TRBV6-3, the J gene TRBJ2-7; D possibly corresponds to TRBD2 (7 bases). The germline gives CDR1 MNHEY, CDR2 SVGEGT. Trimming removed 5 bases at V and 5 bases at J, with 22 bases between. There are 16 residues in the CDR3. CDR3 DNA: TGTGCCAGCAGTCGCTACCTGGGGGGGGCGATCCACGAGCAGTACTTC. Its protein is CASSRYLGGAIHEQYF.

V gene TRBV11-3 combines with J gene TRBJ1-4, with 9 bases fitting TRBD1. The V segment lost 4 bases and the J segment 4 bases; nucleotides outside the gene matches: 7. The germline V gene encodes CDR1 SGHNT and CDR2 YENEEA. CDR3 length: 16 residues. CDR3 sequence reads: CASSSGQGGGNEKLFF. The CDR3 DNA reads as TGTGCCAGCAGCTCGGGACAGGGAGGTGGTAATGAAAAACTGTTTTTT. Full variable domain (outside the CDR3, taken from reference TRBV11-3 and TRBJ1-4): EAGVVQSPRYKIIEKKQPVAFWCNPISGHNTLYWYLQNLGQGPELLIRYENEEAVDDSQLPKDRFSAERLKGVDSTLKIQPAELGDSAVYLCASSSGQGGGNEKLFFGSGTQLSVL.

This clonotype occurred a few times. This chain links TRBV29-1 with TRBJ1-1; perhaps TRBD1 as D (6 bases). Looked up from germline, CDR1 is SQVTM and CDR2 is ANQGSEA. This CDR3 region has 13 residues. V lost 4 bases, J lost 3 bases, and 12 bases lay in between. CDR3 bases: TGCAGCGTTGGCAGGGGATTGGACACTGAAGCTTTCTTT. Its protein is CSVGRGLDTEAFF.

The rearrangement joins TRBV28 to TRBJ1-5, with D maybe TRBD1 (6 bases). Trimming cost V 6 bases and J 9 bases, with 21 bases left between them. This CDR3 comprises 15 residues. Germline V CDR1 and CDR2: MDHEN, SYDVKM. This CDR3 reads CASSPTTGSYRPQHF. Here the CDR3 DNA reads TGTGCCAGCAGCCCTACGACAGGCTCCTATCGGCCCCAGCATTTT.

The chain employs TRBV7-9 and TRBJ1-2; TRBD1 might be the D (5 bases). With 8 bases removed from V and 6 bases from J, the gap between germline ends came to 16 bases. From germline, CDR1 is SEHNR and CDR2 FQNEAQ (reference sequence). The CDR3 spans 13 residues. CDR3 sequence (DNA): TGTGCCAGCGTCCCGGGGGGTTGGGATGGCTACACCTTC. It encodes CASVPGGWDGYTF.

The CDR3 sequence is CASSLVQGEVNYGYTF. For the CDR3, the DNA is TGCGCCAGCAGCTTGGTTCAGGGCGAAGTGAACTATGGCTACACCTTC. The chain links TRBV5-1 to TRBJ1-2, with D possibly being TRBD1 (5 bases). This CDR3 is built from 16 residues. The V and J ends lost 0 bases and 2 bases respectively, with 14 bases between them. Germline assignment: CDR1 SGHRS and CDR2 YFSETQ.

This clonotype was observed a handful of times. The V and J genes are TRBV10-3 and TRBJ1-3; D not certain. Per germline, CDR1 ENHRY and CDR2 SYGVKD. Trimming removed 7 bases at V and 0 bases at J, with 10 bases between. This CDR3 contains 14 residues. CDR3 region: CAINQESSGNTIYF. CDR3 bases: TGTGCCATCAATCAGGAGAGCTCTGGAAACACCATATATTTT.

The CDR3 loop is CASRRLVEYEQYF. CDR3 coding DNA: TGTGCCAGCCGTAGACTAGTAGAATACGAGCAGTACTTC. The V and J genes are TRBV28 and TRBJ2-7; TRBD2 is a possible D gene (6 bases). The length of the CDR3 is 13 residues. Trimming removed 8 bases at V and 4 bases at J, with 15 bases between. Per the germline V gene, CDR1 is MDHEN and CDR2 is SYDVKM.

This clonotype was seen at least ten times. This chain joins TRBV27 and TRBJ1-2; 8 positions match TRBD1. CDR1 and CDR2 (germline): MNHEY, SMNVEV (reference sequence). The CDR3 has 12 residues. J was trimmed by 10 bases and V by 3 bases; bases with no gene match: 4. CDR3 nucleotides: TGTGCCAGCAGTTTCGGACAGGGCCCCTACACCTTC. It is translated as CASSFGQGPYTF.

As to this clonotype: An end of the junction differs from the germline gene, which may be a read error. This rearrangement joins TRBV11-2 to TRBJ2-1, with D unresolved. In germline, CDR1 is SGHAT, CDR2 FQNNGV. The CDR3 sequence is 13 residues long. The CDR3 protein is CAGSSGPANEQFF. CDR3 nucleotide sequence: TGTGCCGGCAGCTCCGGCCCGGCCAATGAGCAGTTCTTC.

The chain combines TRBV28 with TRBJ2-2; 7 bases map to TRBD1. CDR1 is MDHEN and CDR2 is SYDVKM in the germline V gene. Unmatched junction bases numbered 5, after V lost 10 bases and J lost 0 bases. The CDR3 runs to 14 residues. The CDR3 loop is CATRDRANTGELFF. The DNA of the CDR3 is TGTGCCACCCGGGACAGAGCGAACACCGGGGAGCTGTTTTTT.

This clonotype appeared many times. The chain joins TRBV28 to TRBJ2-1, with TRBD2 identical over 11 bases. Germline lookup yields CDR1 MDHEN and CDR2 SYDVKM. CDR3 length: 18 amino acids. The V segment lost 6 bases and the J segment 0 bases; nucleotides outside the gene matches: 10. The CDR3 sequence is CASRNSGRAFFSYNEQFF. The CDR3 DNA reads TGTGCCAGCAGAAATAGCGGGAGGGCCTTTTTCTCCTACAATGAGCAGTTCTTC. Together with reference TRBV28 and TRBJ2-1, the CDR3 gives the full variable domain: DVKVTQSSRYLVKRTGEKVFLECVQDMDHENMFWYRQDPGLGLRLIYFSYDVKMKEKGDIPEGYSVSREKKERFSLILESASTNQTSMYLCASRNSGRAFFSYNEQFFGPGTRLTVL.

This clonotype was observed a few times. The genes are TRBV6-1 and TRBJ1-5; the D is unclear. The CDR3 has 14 residues. V was trimmed by 6 bases and J by 7 bases, leaving 16 bases between them. The germline CDR1 and CDR2 sequences are MNHNS and SASEGT. In nucleotides, the CDR3 is TGTGCCAGCAGCGTCCGGCTCTCTGGCCAGCCCCAGCATTTT. Its translation is CASSVRLSGQPQHF.

This clonotype was counted ten times or more. V and J are TRBV15 and TRBJ2-3; 10 nucleotides agree with TRBD2. This CDR3 is 15 amino acids long. J was trimmed by 8 bases and V by 3 bases; bases with no gene match: 8. Germline CDR1 LNHNV, CDR2 YYDKDF (reference sequence). CDR3: CATSSESGGVSTQYF. In DNA, the CDR3 is TGTGCCACCAGCAGTGAAAGCGGGGGGGTATCTACGCAGTATTTT.

J is TRBJ1-1 and V is TRBV11-2, with D uncertain. The CDR3 loop spans 16 amino acids. Per the germline V gene, CDR1 is SGHAT and CDR2 is FQNNGV. The V end was cut by 0 bases, the J end by 0 bases, with 11 bases between. The CDR3 sequence is CASSLDPRTMNTEAFF. The CDR3 DNA is TGTGCCAGCAGCTTAGATCCTAGAACTATGAACACTGAAGCTTTCTTT.

The gene calls are TRBV4-1 and TRBJ2-7; no definite D call. Trimming pared 1 base from V and 5 bases from J, leaving 12 bases between. Germline V gene data show CDR1 as MGHRA and CDR2 as YSYEKL. The CDR3 extends over 14 amino acids. CDR3 coding DNA: TGCGCCAGCAGCCAAGTGTTTGAGGTCCACGAGCAGTACTTC. Its translation is CASSQVFEVHEQYF.